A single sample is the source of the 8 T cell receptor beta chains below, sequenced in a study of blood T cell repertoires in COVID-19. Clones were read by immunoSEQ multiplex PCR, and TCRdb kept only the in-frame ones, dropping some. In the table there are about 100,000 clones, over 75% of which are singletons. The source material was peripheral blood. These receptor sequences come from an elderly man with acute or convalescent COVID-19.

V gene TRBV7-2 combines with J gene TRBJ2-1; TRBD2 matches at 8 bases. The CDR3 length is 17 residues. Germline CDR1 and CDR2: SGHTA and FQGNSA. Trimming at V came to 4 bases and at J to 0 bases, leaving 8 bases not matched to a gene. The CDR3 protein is CASSSFSGTSSYNEQFF. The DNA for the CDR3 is TGTGCCAGCAGCTCGTTTTCCGGGACTAGCTCCTACAATGAGCAGTTCTTC.

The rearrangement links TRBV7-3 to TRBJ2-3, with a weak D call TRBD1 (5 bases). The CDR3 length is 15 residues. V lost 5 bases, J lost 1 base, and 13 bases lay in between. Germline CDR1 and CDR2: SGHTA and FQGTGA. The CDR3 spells CASSPQGAGTDTQYF. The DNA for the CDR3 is TGTGCCAGCAGCCCCCAGGGCGCGGGCACAGATACGCAGTATTTT.

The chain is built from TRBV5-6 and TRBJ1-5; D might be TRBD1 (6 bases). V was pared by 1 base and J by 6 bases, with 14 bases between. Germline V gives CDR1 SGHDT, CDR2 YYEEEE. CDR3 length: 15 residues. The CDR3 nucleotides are TGTGCCAGCAGCTTGTCGCCAACAGGGTCTCAGCCCCAGCATTTT. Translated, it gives CASSLSPTGSQPQHF.

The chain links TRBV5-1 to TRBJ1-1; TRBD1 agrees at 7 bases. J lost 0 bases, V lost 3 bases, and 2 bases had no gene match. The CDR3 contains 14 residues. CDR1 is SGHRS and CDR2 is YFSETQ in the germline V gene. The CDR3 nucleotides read TGCGCCAGCAGCTCGGGACAGATGAACACTGAAGCTTTCTTT. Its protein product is CASSSGQMNTEAFF.

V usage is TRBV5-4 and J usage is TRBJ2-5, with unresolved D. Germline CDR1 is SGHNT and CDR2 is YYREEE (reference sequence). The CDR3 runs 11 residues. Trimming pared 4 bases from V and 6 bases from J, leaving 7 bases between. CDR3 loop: CASSSTKTQYF. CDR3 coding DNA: TGTGCCAGCAGCAGTACTAAGACCCAGTACTTC.

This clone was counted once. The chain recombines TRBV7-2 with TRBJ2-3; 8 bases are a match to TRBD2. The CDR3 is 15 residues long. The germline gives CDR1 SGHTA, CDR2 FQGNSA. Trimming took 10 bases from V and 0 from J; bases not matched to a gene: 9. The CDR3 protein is CATAGEGLSTDTQYF. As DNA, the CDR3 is TGTGCCACAGCGGGAGAAGGTCTTAGCACAGATACGCAGTATTTT.

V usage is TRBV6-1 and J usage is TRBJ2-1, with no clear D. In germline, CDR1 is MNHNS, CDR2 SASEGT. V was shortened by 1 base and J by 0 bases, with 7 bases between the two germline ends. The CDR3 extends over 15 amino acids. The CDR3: CASSEGGSSYNEQFF. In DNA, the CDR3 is TGTGCCAGCAGTGAAGGCGGCAGCTCCTACAATGAGCAGTTCTTC.

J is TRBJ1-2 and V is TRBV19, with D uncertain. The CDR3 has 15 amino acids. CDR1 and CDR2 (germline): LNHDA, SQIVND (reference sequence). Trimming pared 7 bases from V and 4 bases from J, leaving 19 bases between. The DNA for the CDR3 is TGTGCCAGTAAGTCTTCTCGAACGGGGAGCTATGGCTACACCTTC. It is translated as CASKSSRTGSYGYTF.